The clone carrying this T cell receptor (beta chain) was counted at least ten times. This CDR3 contains 14 residues. V lost 4 bases to trimming and J lost 8 bases; unmatched junction nucleotides: 7. In germline, CDR1 is SGHTA, CDR2 FQGTGA. The sample originates from a study of response to subunit inactivated influenza vaccine. TCRdb reprocessed the RT-PCR reads via MiXCR and lists one record per CDR3 protein. This sample carries 800,000 to 1,000,000 distinct CDR3 sequences, over 20% of them seen once, and the ten largest clones take more than 8.5%. The receptor's source is a man between 50 and 59 years old who received an inactivated influenza vaccine. The chain carries TRBV7-3 and TRBJ2-1; 8 bases agree with TRBD2. The source material was PBMCs from blood, sampled around 5 days after vaccination. DNA of the CDR3: TGTGCCAGCAGCTGGAGCGGGAGTGGCGATGAGCAGTTCTTC. Protein: CASSWSGSGDEQFF.